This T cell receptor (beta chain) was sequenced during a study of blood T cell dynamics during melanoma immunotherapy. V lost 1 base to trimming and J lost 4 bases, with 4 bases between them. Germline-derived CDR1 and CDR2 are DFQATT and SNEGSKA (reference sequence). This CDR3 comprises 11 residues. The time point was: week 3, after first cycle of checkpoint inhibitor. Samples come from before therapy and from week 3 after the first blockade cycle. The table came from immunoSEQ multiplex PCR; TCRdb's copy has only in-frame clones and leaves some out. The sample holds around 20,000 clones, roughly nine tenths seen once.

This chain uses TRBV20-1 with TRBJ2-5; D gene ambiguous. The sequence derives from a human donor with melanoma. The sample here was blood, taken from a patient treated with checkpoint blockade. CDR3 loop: CSARGRETQYF. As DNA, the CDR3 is TGCAGTGCTAGAGGCCGAGAGACCCAGTACTTC.